This is a list of T cell receptor beta chains from one sample in a study of blood T cell repertoires in COVID-19. The repertoire was sequenced with immunoSEQ multiplex PCR; TCRdb's copy has only in-frame clones and lacks some. Here the sample spans approximately 190,000 clones, around 80% being singletons. The sample taken for sequencing was peripheral blood. The receptors were gathered from a human donor with acute or convalescent COVID-19. The donor label of this sample is uncertain. The conserved cysteine and the conserved F or W are not part of the CDR3 here. Fields, in order: CDR3 protein, J gene, V gene.

ASSYPRTGDNEQF TRBJ2-1 TRBV6-6
ASSYSGTSHINEQF TRBJ2-1 TRBV6-5
AWSRDEQF TRBJ2-1 TRBV30
ASSLRGGVEGSPLH TRBJ1-6 TRBV5-1
ASRTASYEQY TRBJ2-7 TRBV2
AWSLGGSLTDTQY TRBJ2-3 TRBV30
ASSEENRGTEAF TRBJ1-1 TRBV2
ASSETGGNYNEQF TRBJ2-1 TRBV28
ASSLSGGMSIEQF TRBJ2-1 TRBV7-2
ASSPYRVDSYGYT TRBJ1-2 TRBV7-2
ASSPRHGTGELF TRBJ2-2 TRBV7-2
SVEDPGGSGNTIY TRBJ1-3 TRBV29-1
ASSLELVSPGELF TRBJ2-2 TRBV5-4
ASSFQSGSGRTTYEQY TRBJ2-7 TRBV5-1
ASQGQSLGYNEQF TRBJ2-1 TRBV19
ASSTRGLGYT TRBJ1-2 TRBV2
ASSRGVGPLH TRBJ1-6 TRBV19
ASSHSAGLAGGETQY TRBJ2-5 TRBV3-1/TRBV3-2
ASSYSTGRETQY TRBJ2-5 TRBV6-5
ASSFMPGGLGGNIQY TRBJ2-4 TRBV5-1
ASSLSGIGDSTGELF TRBJ2-2 TRBV28
ASSLGRLEQF TRBJ2-1 TRBV12-3/TRBV12-4
ASSWTSGSTANEQF TRBJ2-1 TRBV6-5
ASMSDGYT TRBJ1-2 TRBV28
AIQGTDSNQPQH TRBJ1-5 TRBV28
AISDPGLGYT TRBJ1-2 TRBV10-3
ASRLAGEDTQY TRBJ2-3 TRBV3-1/TRBV3-2
ASSSLGRGYSNQPQH TRBJ1-5 TRBV7-2
ASSPYMAGVEQY TRBJ2-7 TRBV14
SASSSSAGGYT TRBJ1-2 TRBV20-1
ASSPDRGSGYT TRBJ1-2 TRBV4-2
AWSGMGQGPNEKLF TRBJ1-4 TRBV30
ASSVTGAQETQY TRBJ2-5 TRBV18
ASRAGSGNYGYT TRBJ1-2 TRBV5-5
ASSFAPRGTDTQY TRBJ2-3 TRBV5-5
ASSPQKGTGASSYEQY TRBJ2-7 TRBV18
ASSPTRGGAGGANVLT TRBJ2-6 TRBV3-1/TRBV3-2
ASSPSPGELF TRBJ2-2 TRBV7-8
ASSLTGITEAF TRBJ1-1 TRBV4-3
ASSQDRRAEPGAF TRBJ1-1 TRBV4-1
ASTQTYAGPQETQY TRBJ2-5 TRBV5-1
ASRTSSSGEQY TRBJ2-7 TRBV2
ASRDGANYGYT TRBJ1-2 TRBV19
ASRGLADTGELF TRBJ2-2 TRBV28
ASSTWTVQETQY TRBJ2-5 TRBV7-9
ASSLTAIHSGNTIY TRBJ1-3 TRBV5-5
ASSADRVAYEQY TRBJ2-7 TRBV9
ASSLAGRAANEQF TRBJ2-1 TRBV7-9
ASSINGYYGYT TRBJ1-2 TRBV19
ASRGEGRNEQY TRBJ2-7 TRBV11-2
ATTTYAEAF TRBJ1-1 TRBV6-5
ASSATPGEPLH TRBJ1-6 TRBV9
ASSKGQATGELF TRBJ2-2 TRBV14